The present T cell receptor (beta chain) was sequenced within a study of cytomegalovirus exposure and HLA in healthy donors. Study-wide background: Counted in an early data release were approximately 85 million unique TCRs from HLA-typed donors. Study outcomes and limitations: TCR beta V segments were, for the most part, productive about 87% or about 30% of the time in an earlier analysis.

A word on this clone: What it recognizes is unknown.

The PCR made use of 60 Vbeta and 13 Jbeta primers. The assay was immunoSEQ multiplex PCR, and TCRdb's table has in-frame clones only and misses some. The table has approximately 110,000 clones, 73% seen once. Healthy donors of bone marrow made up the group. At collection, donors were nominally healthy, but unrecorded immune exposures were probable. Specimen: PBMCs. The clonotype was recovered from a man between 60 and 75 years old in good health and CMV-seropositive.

The CDR3: CATSSGGAVFNEQFF. For the CDR3, the DNA is TGTGCCACCAGCAGCGGGGGAGCAGTATTCAATGAGCAGTTCTTC. The chain combines TRBV15 with TRBJ2-1, with D perhaps matching TRBD2 (6 bases). The ends were cut back, 3 bases at V and 6 bases at J, with 15 bases in the middle. The CDR3 is 15 amino acids. Germline values: CDR1 LNHNV, CDR2 YYDKDF (reference sequence).